The text below deals with one T cell receptor (beta chain). Its specificity is unknown. Unique molecular identifiers were added to individual cDNA molecules. MiXCR, applied by TCRdb to the 5' RACE reads, yields one record per CDR3 protein. Of 26,000 or so distinct CDR3 sequences listed, 5.5% to 7% are singletons. The sample belongs to a study of early T cells in non-severe SARS-CoV-2 infection. In the study overall: Bulk RNA from unsorted whole blood was sequenced; chains were unpaired. General study results and limits: Reliance on VDJdb matching favored anti-spike CD8 responses; private and CD4 specificities were missed.

Germline assignment: CDR1 LGHNA and CDR2 YNFKEQ. V was clipped by 4 bases and J by 3 bases; unmatched bases: 9. The CDR3 has 16 residues. V usage is TRBV4-2 and J usage is TRBJ2-3; TRBD2 matches at 8 bases. Source material: whole blood. The sequence came from an adult who was a healthcare worker with PCR-confirmed SARS-CoV-2 infection or an uninfected control (not recorded which). For the CDR3, the DNA is TGTGCCAGCAGCCCCCCGGGAGGGGAAGAGACAGATACGCAGTATTTT. Translated, it gives CASSPPGGEETDTQYF.